The next 5 T cell receptor beta chains were all read from a single sample in a study of ipilimumab plus nivolumab after autologous stem cell transplantation. Method: immunoSEQ multiplex PCR; TCRdb's copy keeps in-frame clones and lacks some. The table includes some 87,000 clones, under 85% detected once. The sequencing here drew on PBMCs, taken in a trial of ipilimumab plus nivolumab as post-transplant consolidation. These receptors came from a male donor with diffuse large B-cell lymphoma.

The rearrangement links TRBV2 to TRBJ1-2, with TRBD1 matching 8 bases. This CDR3 is 15 amino acids long. Per the germline V gene, CDR1 is SNHLY and CDR2 is FYNNEI. Trimming removed 3 bases from V and 0 bases from J; junction bases left unmatched: 3. CDR3 bases: TGTGCCAGCAGTGATGGGACAGGTACTAACTATGGCTACACCTTC. As protein: CASSDGTGTNYGYTF.

The chain recombines TRBV7-9 with TRBJ2-5; D gene ambiguous. The better agreement between TRBJ2-7 and the DNA end casts doubt on the J call. CDR1 is SEHNR and CDR2 is FQNEAQ in the germline V gene (reference sequence). This CDR3 contains 13 residues. The CDR3 nucleotides read TGTGCCAGCAGCGACGGGTCCTCCTACGAGCAGTACTTC. Translated, it gives CASSDGSSYEQYF.

The CDR3 reads CATSRTGGPGNTIYF. DNA for the CDR3: TGTGCCACCAGCAGGACAGGGGGTCCCGGAAACACCATATATTTT. This chain uses TRBV15 with TRBJ1-3; TRBD1 matches 9 bases. Germline V CDR1 and CDR2: LNHNV, YYDKDF (reference sequence). This CDR3 has 15 amino acids. V lost 3 bases to trimming and J lost 4 bases; unmatched junction nucleotides: 4. The full variable domain, in which reference TRBV15 and TRBJ1-3 provide the parts outside the CDR3, is DAMVIQNPRYQVTQFGKPVTLSCSQTLNHNVMYWYQQKSSQAPKLLFHYYDKDFNNEADTPDNFQSRRPNTSFCFLDIRSPGLGDTAMYLCATSRTGGPGNTIYFGEGSWLTVV.

This clone was counted a few times. CDR3 nucleotide sequence: TGTGCCAGCAGCCCCGGGGGTACGGGGGGTCTCACAGATACGCAGTATTTT. Residues: CASSPGGTGGLTDTQYF. The V and J genes are TRBV2 and TRBJ2-3; 7 positions match TRBD2. The V gene end was trimmed by 6 bases and the J gene end by 2 bases; junction bases not matched to a gene: 14. The CDR3 has 17 residues. Per the germline V gene, CDR1 is SNHLY and CDR2 is FYNNEI.

The CDR3 reads CASSSLAGASYEQYF. Here the CDR3 DNA reads TGTGCCAGCAGTTCATTAGCAGGGGCTTCCTACGAGCAGTACTTC. This sequence joins TRBV11-2 and TRBJ2-7; TRBD1 is a possible D gene (6 bases). The CDR3 sequence is 15 residues long. In germline, CDR1 is SGHAT, CDR2 FQNNGV. V lost 6 bases and J lost 1, with 16 bases in between.